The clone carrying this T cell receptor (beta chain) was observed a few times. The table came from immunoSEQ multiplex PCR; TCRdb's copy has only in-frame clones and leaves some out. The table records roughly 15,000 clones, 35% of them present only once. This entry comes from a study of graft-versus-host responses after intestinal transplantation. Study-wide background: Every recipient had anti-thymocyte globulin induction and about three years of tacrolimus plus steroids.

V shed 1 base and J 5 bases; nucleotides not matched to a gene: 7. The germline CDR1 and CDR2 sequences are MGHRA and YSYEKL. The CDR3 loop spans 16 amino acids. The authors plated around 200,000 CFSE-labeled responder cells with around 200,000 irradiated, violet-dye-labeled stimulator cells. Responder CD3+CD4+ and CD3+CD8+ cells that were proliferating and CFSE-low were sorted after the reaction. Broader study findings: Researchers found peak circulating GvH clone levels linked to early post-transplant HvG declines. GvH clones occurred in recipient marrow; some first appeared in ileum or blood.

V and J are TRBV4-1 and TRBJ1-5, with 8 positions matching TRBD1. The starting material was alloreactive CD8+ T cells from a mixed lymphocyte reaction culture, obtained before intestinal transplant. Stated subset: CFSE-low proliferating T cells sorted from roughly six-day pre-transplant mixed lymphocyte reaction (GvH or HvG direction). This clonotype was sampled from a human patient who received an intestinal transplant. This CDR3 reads CASSQVAHRGDQPQHF. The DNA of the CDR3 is TGCGCCAGCAGCCAAGTCGCCCACAGGGGGGATCAGCCCCAGCATTTT.